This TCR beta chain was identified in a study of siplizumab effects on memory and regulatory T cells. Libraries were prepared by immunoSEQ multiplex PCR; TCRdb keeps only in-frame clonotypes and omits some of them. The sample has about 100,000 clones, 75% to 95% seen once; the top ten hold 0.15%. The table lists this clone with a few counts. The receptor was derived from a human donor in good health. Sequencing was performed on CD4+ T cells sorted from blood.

The CDR3 bases are TGTGCCAGCAGCAAAGGGTGCGAAAAGGAGGTCGGGTGGTCGAAAGGAAACACCATATATTTT. This gives the protein CASSKGCEKEVGWSKGNTIYF. This sequence joins TRBV21-1 and TRBJ1-3. TRBV21-1 is a recognized pseudogene. The CDR3 is made up of 21 amino acids.